Sequencing of this T cell receptor beta chain was carried out in a study of human thymus T cells. The source of the thymus tissue was resections taken during corrective heart surgery. Serving as donors were healthy Finnish infants, each of whom was having open corrective surgery for congenital heart defects. Study-wide findings and caveats: Repertoires sampled from thymus and blood appeared biased in V and J gene usage. Related research reported highly overlapping thymic repertoires among unrelated individuals.

This CDR3 is built from 14 residues. Germline assignment: CDR1 SGHRS and CDR2 YFSETQ. As for this clone: The target antigen is unknown. A junction boundary mismatches the germline segment, possibly from a read error.

The assay was immunoSEQ multiplex PCR, and TCRdb's table has in-frame clones only and misses some. In the table there are about 130,000 clones, over 85% of which are singletons. Sequencing was performed on thymus tissue. The receptor was isolated from a boy under three years old with a congenital heart defect but otherwise immunologically healthy. The chain uses TRBV5-1 and TRBJ1-6; 7 bases align to TRBD1. For the CDR3, the DNA is TGCGCCAGCAGCCCGATCTGGACAGGATCTATTTTGTTCTTT. Translated: CASSPIWTGSILFF.